A single sample is the source of the 10 T cell receptor beta chains below, sequenced in a study of T cells in women clearing cervical HPV infection. Assay: immunoSEQ multiplex PCR; the TCRdb copy retains only in-frame clones and omits some. The sample includes 25,000 to 30,000 clones. The sample taken for sequencing was blood buffy coat. The receptors derive from a woman aged 18-69 years with a cervical HPV16 infection that either progressed to CIN3+ or cleared (not recorded which).

CDR3 DNA (partial): TGCAGCGTTGCAATCACGACAGGGGCGAGTCAGCCC. This sequence encodes CSVAITTGASQP. The CDR3 reads in full as CSVAITTGASQPQHF. This chain uses TRBV29-1 with TRBJ1-5, with TRBD1 matching over 8 bases. Read data end 3 residues before the CDR3 end; the end is taken from the germline J gene. The V segment lost 4 bases and the J segment 6 bases; nucleotides outside the gene matches: 11. CDR3 length equals 15 residues. In germline, CDR1 is SQVTM, CDR2 ANQGSEA.

The CDR3 DNA, read in part, is TGTGCCAGCAGGGTCAACGGGACAGGTAATTCACCC. It encodes CASRVNGTGNSP. The whole CDR3 sequence reads CASRVNGTGNSPLHF. The chain links TRBV7-4 to TRBJ1-6, with 8 bases that match TRBD1. The read comes to an end 3 residues before the CDR3 does, leaving the germline J gene to fill in the end. CDR3 length: 15 amino acids. The germline V gene encodes CDR1 SGHVT and CDR2 SQSDAQ. Trimming cost V 6 bases and J 6 bases; bases outside gene matches: 7.

About this clone itself: The read terminates 3 residues before the CDR3 end, so the remaining end is supplied by the germline J gene. The chain recombines TRBV20-1 with TRBJ1-5; 8 bases map to TRBD1. From germline, CDR1 is DFQATT and CDR2 SNEGSKA (reference sequence). Trimming took 2 bases from V and 6 from J; bases not matched to a gene: 9. CDR3 size: 15 residues. The part of the CDR3 DNA that was read is TGCAGTGCTAGATTCGGGTCAGGGGGCGGTCAGCCC. It codes for CSARFGSGGGQP. The CDR3 in its entirety is CSARFGSGGGQPQHF.

As for this clone: The read ends 3 residues shy of where the CDR3 ends; the end is completed using the germline J gene. This chain joins TRBV7-9 and TRBJ1-2, with D perhaps matching TRBD1 (5 bases). Per germline, CDR1 SEHNR and CDR2 FQNEAQ (reference sequence). This CDR3 spans 14 amino acids. Partial CDR3 DNA: TGTGCCAGCAGCTATCAACAGGCCCCGAGAGGC. Translation gives CASSYQQAPRG. The entire CDR3 sequence reads CASSYQQAPRGYTF.

A note on this clone: The observed sequence ends 3 residues before the CDR3 terminus, with the missing tail filled in from the germline J gene. The chain carries TRBV20-1 and TRBJ2-1, with D hard to call. V lost 6 bases, J lost 0 bases, and 15 bases lay in between. Per the germline V gene, CDR1 is DFQATT and CDR2 is SNEGSKA (reference sequence). The CDR3 is made up of 15 amino acids. The CDR3 reads CSARLDAVSYNEQFF. CDR3 bases read: TGCAGTGCCCGGCTAGACGCGGTCTCCTACAATGAG.

Regarding this clone: The read finishes 3 residues shy of the CDR3 end, and the germline J gene is used to complete it. V and J are TRBV20-1 and TRBJ1-6; a weak D match, TRBD1 (5 bases). The V end lost 1 base, the J end lost 5 bases, and 12 bases lay between the germline ends. CDR1 and CDR2 from the germline V gene are DFQATT and SNEGSKA (reference sequence). There are 15 residues in the CDR3. The CDR3 reads CSARAGTGNNSPLHF. CDR3 DNA, as far as it was read: TGCAGTGCTAGAGCGGGGACTGGTAATAATTCACCC.

Regarding this clone: The read gets to within 3 residues of the CDR3 end, and the germline J gene fills in the rest. This chain joins TRBV12-5 and TRBJ1-6; D might be TRBD1 (6 bases). The CDR3 runs to 13 residues. V was cut by 6 bases and J by 6 bases, with 9 bases left in between. Looked up from germline, CDR1 is LGHNT and CDR2 is FRNRAP. The CDR3 loop reads CASGATGNSPLHF. The covered CDR3 bases are TGTGCTAGTGGAGCGACAGGTAATTCACCC.

To note about this clone: The read halts 3 residues ahead of the CDR3 end, with the missing end drawn from the germline J gene. The rearrangement uses TRBV5-1 and TRBJ1-4; weak D call: TRBD1 (5 bases). The ends were cut back, 0 bases at V and 6 bases at J, with 12 bases in the middle. Looked up from germline, CDR1 is SGHRS and CDR2 is YFSETQ. CDR3 length equals 15 residues. Incomplete CDR3 DNA: TGCGCCAGCAGCTTGGCGGGGGGTCAAGATGAAAAA. Its translation: CASSLAGGQDEK. Given in full, the CDR3 is CASSLAGGQDEKLFF.

On this clone itself: The DNA ends 3 residues before the CDR3 does, and the rest of the CDR3 is filled in from the germline J gene. The chain is built from TRBV18 and TRBJ2-6; no clear D gene. V was cut by 6 bases and J by 2 bases, with 11 bases left in between. Germline CDR1 is KGHSH and CDR2 is LQKENI. This CDR3 comprises 15 residues. The chain's CDR3 is CASSTDNPGANVLTF. The covered CDR3 bases are TGTGCCAGCTCCACAGACAATCCTGGGGCCAACGTC.

In regard to this clone: A read error may produce the germline difference seen at one junction end. Read sequence stops 3 residues before the CDR3 end, and the germline J gene provides the missing end. This chain joins TRBV18 and TRBJ1-5, with TRBD1 as a possible D gene (6 bases). The CDR3 contains 15 residues. The V gene's germline CDR1 is KGHSH and CDR2 LQKENI. CDR3 region: CASSPHQGFDQPQHF. CDR3 DNA (partial): TGTGCCAGCTCGCCACACCAGGGGTTTGATCAGCCC.